These 17 T cell receptor beta chains were sequenced from one sample in a study of T-cell memory formation after mild COVID-19. TCRdb re-analysed the 5' RACE reads in MiXCR, keeping a single row per CDR3 protein. The table records approximately 60,000 distinct CDR3 sequences, 9% to 9.5% of them present only once. Sequenced sample: PBMCs or a T cell subset sorted from them (not recorded which). All receptors derive from a man younger than 35 who had mild COVID-19 (a few samples of this study predate the infection). Cell type and time point are not known.

This clonotype was counted at least ten times. This CDR3 is CASSQGWRTGELFF. The CDR3 DNA sequence: TGCGCCAGCAGCCAGGGGTGGCGTACCGGGGAGCTGTTTTTT. The chain carries TRBV4-3 and TRBJ2-2, with D unresolved. CDR3 length equals 14 residues. Trimming stripped 3 bases from V and 5 bases from J, with 10 bases between. Germline assignment: CDR1 LGHNA and CDR2 YSLEER.

Ten or more counts support this clonotype. This CDR3 reads CASRDGQGTGELFF. CDR3 nucleotide sequence: TGCGCCAGCCGGGACGGCCAGGGGACCGGGGAGCTGTTTTTT. The chain employs TRBV5-1 and TRBJ2-2; tentatively, D is TRBD1 (6 bases). Per the germline V gene, CDR1 is SGHRS and CDR2 is YFSETQ. The V end was cut by 7 bases, the J end by 5 bases, with 15 bases between. This CDR3 is 14 amino acids long. Supplemented by reference TRBV5-1 and TRBJ2-2, the full variable domain reads KAGVTQTPRYLIKTRGQQVTLSCSPISGHRSVSWYQQTPGQGLQFLFEYFSETQRNKGNFPGRFSGRQFSNSRSEMNVSTLELGDSALYLCASRDGQGTGELFFGEGSRLTVL.

This clonotype was recorded at least ten times. The chain carries TRBV7-2 and TRBJ2-4; weak D call: TRBD1 (5 bases). Looked up from germline, CDR1 is SGHTA and CDR2 is FQGNSA. This CDR3 is built from 14 residues. Trimming removed 5 bases from V and 0 bases from J, with 8 bases in between. CDR3 bases: TGTGCCAGCAGCCCAGGGATAGCCAAAAACATTCAGTACTTC. Amino acids: CASSPGIAKNIQYF. Based on the CDR3 plus reference TRBV7-2 and TRBJ2-4, the full variable domain is GAGVSQSPSNKVTEKGKDVELRCDPISGHTALYWYRQSLGQGLEFLIYFQGNSAPDKSGLPSDRFSAERTGGSVSTLTIQRTQQEDSAVYLCASSPGIAKNIQYFGAGTRLSVL.

This clonotype was observed a few times. The chain has TRBV7-3 and TRBJ2-1; the match to TRBD1 covers 8 bases. There are 13 residues in the CDR3. CDR1 and CDR2 (germline): SGHTA, FQGTGA. Trimming took 4 bases from V and 6 from J; bases not matched to a gene: 2. CDR3 in DNA: TGTGCCAGCAGCTCCACAGGGGGCAATGAGCAGTTCTTC. This sequence encodes CASSSTGGNEQFF. Full variable domain (missing parts from reference TRBV7-3 and TRBJ2-1): GAGVSQTPSNKVTEKGKYVELRCDPISGHTALYWYRQSLGQGPEFLIYFQGTGAADDSGLPNDRFFAVRPEGSVSTLKIQRTERGDSAVYLCASSSTGGNEQFFGPGTRLTVL.

V usage is TRBV7-2 and J usage is TRBJ1-3; TRBD1 is a possible D gene (5 bases). V was shortened by 0 bases and J by 4 bases, with 10 bases between the two germline ends. The germline V gene has CDR1 SGHTA and CDR2 FQGNSA. The CDR3 spans 15 residues. CDR3 in DNA: TGTGCCAGCAGCTTAGCGCGGGGGTTGGGAAACACCATATATTTT. It codes for CASSLARGLGNTIYF.

This clonotype appeared a few times. The V gene is TRBV5-1, the J gene TRBJ2-6; D not resolved. Deletions cut 6 bases from V and 3 bases from J, with 19 bases between. Germline-derived CDR1 and CDR2 are SGHRS and YFSETQ. The CDR3 spans 17 residues. As DNA, the CDR3 is TGCGCCAGCACAGAGTTACCTCTGGGCCATGGGGCCAACGTCCTGACTTTC. Translated, it gives CASTELPLGHGANVLTF.

A few counts support this clonotype. V and J are TRBV2 and TRBJ1-2; maybe TRBD1 (5 bases). The V gene lost 4 bases and the J gene lost 8 bases, with 14 bases spanning the gap. The CDR3 totals 13 residues. Germline assignment: CDR1 SNHLY and CDR2 FYNNEI. The CDR3 is CASSVRGTEGYTF. The CDR3, as DNA: TGTGCCAGCAGTGTTAGGGGAACGGAGGGCTACACCTTC.

This clonotype has a handful of counts. This chain uses TRBV7-2 with TRBJ1-1; 7 bases fit TRBD1. V trimming: 5 bases; J trimming: 10 bases; junction bases outside the gene matches: 22. The CDR3 contains 17 residues. Germline V gene lookup returns CDR1 SGHTA and CDR2 FQGNSA. The CDR3, as DNA: TGTGCCAGCAGCCCGAGACCCGCGGCCGATCACAGGGGTAGAGCTTTCTTT. As protein: CASSPRPAADHRGRAFF.

This clonotype was picked up a small number of times. The chain has TRBV7-2 and TRBJ2-5, with D perhaps being TRBD1 or TRBD2 (6 bases each). The CDR3 totals 15 residues. The ends were cut back, 4 bases at V and 1 base at J, with 13 bases in the middle. Germline V gene lookup returns CDR1 SGHTA and CDR2 FQGNSA. This CDR3 is CASSSVGGSQETQYF. For the CDR3, the DNA is TGTGCCAGCAGCTCTGTGGGGGGCTCCCAAGAGACCCAGTACTTC.

This chain joins TRBV20-1 and TRBJ2-5; no reliable D call. Germline assignment: CDR1 DFQATT and CDR2 SNEGSKA (reference sequence). This CDR3 region has 13 residues. Between the trimmed V and J ends, which lost 6 bases and 5 bases, there was a span of 16 bases. The CDR3 DNA follows: TGCAGTGCCCCAGGTGAAGGGCGGGAGACCCAGTACTTC. Its translation is CSAPGEGRETQYF.

The rearrangement links TRBV13 to TRBJ2-1, with 10 positions matching TRBD2. V trimming: 5 bases; J trimming: 9 bases; junction bases outside the gene matches: 7. Germline V gene data show CDR1 as PRHDT and CDR2 as FYEKMQ (reference sequence). The CDR3 is 14 amino acids. CDR3 nucleotide sequence: TGTGCCAGCAGCCCCGGACTAGCGGTAGGTGAGCAGTTCTTC. It codes for CASSPGLAVGEQFF.

In DNA, the CDR3 is TGTGCCGGACAGCCTTATGGCTACACCTTC. It yields the protein CAGQPYGYTF. The chain has TRBV6-5 and TRBJ1-2; possible D gene TRBD1, 6 bases. CDR1 and CDR2 from the germline V gene are MNHEY and SVGAGI. Trimming removed 11 bases at V and 5 bases at J, with 9 bases between. CDR3 length equals 10 residues.

This rearrangement joins TRBV6-6 to TRBJ1-5; TRBD1 might be the D (5 bases). The V end lost 6 bases, the J end lost 0 bases, and 12 bases lay between the germline ends. The CDR3 length is 15 residues. CDR1 is MNHNY, CDR2 SVGAGI, per germline (reference sequence). As DNA, the CDR3 is TGTGCCAGCAGCTCGAGGACACCTAGCAATCAGCCCCAGCATTTT. Translating gives CASSSRTPSNQPQHF.

This clonotype came up a few times. The genes are TRBV5-4 and TRBJ2-5; tentatively, D is TRBD2 (6 bases). The V end lost 4 bases, the J end lost 5 bases, and 12 bases lay between the germline ends. The germline V gene encodes CDR1 SGHNT and CDR2 YYREEE (reference sequence). The CDR3 covers 13 residues. CDR3 loop: CASSPRLGETQYF. CDR3 nucleotide sequence: TGTGCCAGCAGCCCCAGACTAGGGGAGACCCAGTACTTC.

This chain uses TRBV12-3 or TRBV12-4 with TRBJ1-3, with 7 bases aligning to TRBD1. The CDR3 runs 14 residues. V lost 2 bases, J lost 5 bases, and 3 bases stayed unmatched. The DNA of the CDR3 is TGTGCCAGCAGTTTACCACAGGGGAGAAACACCATATATTTT. Protein: CASSLPQGRNTIYF.

This clonotype came up many times. This sequence joins TRBV5-1 and TRBJ2-1; D is possibly TRBD1 (6 bases). This CDR3 spans 17 amino acids. Trimming cost V 4 bases and J 4 bases, with 21 bases left between them. CDR1 and CDR2 (germline): SGHRS, YFSETQ. CDR3 residues: CASSGKTGTQVYNEQFF. CDR3 bases: TGCGCCAGCAGCGGGAAGACGGGGACACAGGTTTACAATGAGCAGTTCTTC. Complete variable domain (other parts from reference TRBV5-1 and TRBJ2-1): KAGVTQTPRYLIKTRGQQVTLSCSPISGHRSVSWYQQTPGQGLQFLFEYFSETQRNKGNFPGRFSGRQFSNSRSEMNVSTLELGDSALYLCASSGKTGTQVYNEQFFGPGTRLTVL.

This clonotype is classed as medium-sized. The chain links TRBV5-1 to TRBJ2-5, with D perhaps TRBD1 or TRBD2 (5 bases each). The germline V gene encodes CDR1 SGHRS and CDR2 YFSETQ. This CDR3 has 16 amino acids. The V gene lost 0 bases and the J gene lost 5 bases, with 17 bases spanning the gap. The CDR3, as DNA: TGCGCCAGCAGCTTGGCGGACACCTCCTCGGGGGAGACCCAGTACTTC. Its translation: CASSLADTSSGETQYF.